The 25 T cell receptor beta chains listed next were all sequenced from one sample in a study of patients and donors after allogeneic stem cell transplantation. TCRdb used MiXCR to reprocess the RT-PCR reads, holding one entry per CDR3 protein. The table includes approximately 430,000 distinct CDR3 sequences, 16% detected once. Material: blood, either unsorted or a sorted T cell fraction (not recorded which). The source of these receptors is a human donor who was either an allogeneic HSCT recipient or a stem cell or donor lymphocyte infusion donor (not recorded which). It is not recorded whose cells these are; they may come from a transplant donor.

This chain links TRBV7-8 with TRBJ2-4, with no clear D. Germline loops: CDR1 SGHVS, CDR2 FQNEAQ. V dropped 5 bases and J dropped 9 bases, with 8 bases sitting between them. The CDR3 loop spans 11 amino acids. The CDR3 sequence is CASSGKGIQYF. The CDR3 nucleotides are TGTGCCAGCAGCGGGAAGGGCATTCAGTACTTC.

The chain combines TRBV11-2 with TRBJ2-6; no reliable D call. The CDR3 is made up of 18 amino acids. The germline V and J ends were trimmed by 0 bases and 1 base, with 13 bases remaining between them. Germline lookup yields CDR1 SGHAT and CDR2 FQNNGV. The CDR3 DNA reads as TGTGCCAGCAGCTTAGAGGTAGAACTTCGTTCTGGGGCCAACGTCCTGACTTTC. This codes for CASSLEVELRSGANVLTF. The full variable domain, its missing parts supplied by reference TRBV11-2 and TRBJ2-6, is EAGVAQSPRYKIIEKRQSVAFWCNPISGHATLYWYQQILGQGPKLLIQFQNNGVVDDSQLPKDRFSAERLKGVDSTLKIQPAKLEDSAVYLCASSLEVELRSGANVLTFGAGSRLTVL.

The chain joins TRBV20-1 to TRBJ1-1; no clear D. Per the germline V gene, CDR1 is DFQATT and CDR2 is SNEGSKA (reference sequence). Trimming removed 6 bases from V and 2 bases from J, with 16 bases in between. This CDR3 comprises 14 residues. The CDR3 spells CSADKRRGNTEAFF. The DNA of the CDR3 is TGCAGTGCCGACAAAAGAAGAGGAAACACTGAAGCTTTCTTT.

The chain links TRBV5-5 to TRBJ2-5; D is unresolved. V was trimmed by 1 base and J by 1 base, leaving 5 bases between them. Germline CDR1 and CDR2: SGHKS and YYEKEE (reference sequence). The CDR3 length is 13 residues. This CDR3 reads CASSLLIQETQYF. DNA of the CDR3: TGTGCCAGCAGCTTGCTGATCCAAGAGACCCAGTACTTC.

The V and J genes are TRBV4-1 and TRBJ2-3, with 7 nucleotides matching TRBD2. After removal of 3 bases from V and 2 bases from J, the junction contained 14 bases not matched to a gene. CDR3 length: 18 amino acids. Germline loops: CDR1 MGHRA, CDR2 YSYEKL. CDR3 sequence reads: CASSQTNPVLAATDTQYF. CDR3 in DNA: TGCGCCAGCAGCCAGACGAACCCCGTGCTAGCGGCCACAGATACGCAGTATTTT.

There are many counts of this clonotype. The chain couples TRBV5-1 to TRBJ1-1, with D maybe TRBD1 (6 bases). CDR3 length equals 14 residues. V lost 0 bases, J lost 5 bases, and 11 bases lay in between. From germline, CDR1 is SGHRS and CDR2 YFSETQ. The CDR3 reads CASSLGGAGTEAFF. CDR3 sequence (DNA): TGCGCCAGCAGCTTGGGGGGGGCCGGGACTGAAGCTTTCTTT.

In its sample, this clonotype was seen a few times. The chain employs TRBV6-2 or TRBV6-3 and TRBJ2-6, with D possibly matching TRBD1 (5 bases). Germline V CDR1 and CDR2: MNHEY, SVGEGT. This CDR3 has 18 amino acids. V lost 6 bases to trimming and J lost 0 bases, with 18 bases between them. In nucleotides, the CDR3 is TGTGCCAGCAGCCCTTTGACAGCCTTCAGCTCTGGGGCCAACGTCCTGACTTTC. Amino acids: CASSPLTAFSSGANVLTF.

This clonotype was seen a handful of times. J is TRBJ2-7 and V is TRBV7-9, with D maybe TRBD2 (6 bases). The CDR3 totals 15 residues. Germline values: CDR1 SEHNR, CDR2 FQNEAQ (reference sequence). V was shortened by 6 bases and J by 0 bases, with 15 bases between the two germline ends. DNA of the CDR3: TGTGCCAGCAGGGACGGAGGGCCGGACTCCTACGAGCAGTACTTC. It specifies CASRDGGPDSYEQYF. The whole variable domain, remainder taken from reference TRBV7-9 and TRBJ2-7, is DTGVSQNPRHKITKRGQNVTFRCDPISEHNRLYWYRQTLGQGPEFLTYFQNEAQLEKSRLLSDRFSAERPKGSFSTLEIQRTEQGDSAMYLCASRDGGPDSYEQYFGPGTRLTVT.

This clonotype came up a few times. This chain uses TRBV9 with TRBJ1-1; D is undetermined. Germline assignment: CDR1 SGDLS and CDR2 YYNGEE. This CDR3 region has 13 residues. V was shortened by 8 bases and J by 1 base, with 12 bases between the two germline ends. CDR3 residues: CASSKGANTEAFF. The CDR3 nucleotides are TGTGCCAGTTCGAAGGGAGCGAACACTGAAGCTTTCTTT.

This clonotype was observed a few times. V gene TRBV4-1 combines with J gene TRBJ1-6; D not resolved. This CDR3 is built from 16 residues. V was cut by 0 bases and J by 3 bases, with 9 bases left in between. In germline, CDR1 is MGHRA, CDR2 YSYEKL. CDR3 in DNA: TGCGCCAGCAGCCAAGAACTACTGAACTATAATTCACCCCTCCACTTT. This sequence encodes CASSQELLNYNSPLHF.

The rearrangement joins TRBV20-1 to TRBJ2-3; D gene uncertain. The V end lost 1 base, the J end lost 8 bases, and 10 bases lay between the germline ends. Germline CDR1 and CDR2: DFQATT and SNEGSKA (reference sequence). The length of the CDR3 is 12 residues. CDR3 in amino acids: CSARGVRGTQYF. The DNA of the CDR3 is TGCAGTGCTAGAGGAGTCCGCGGTACGCAGTATTTT.

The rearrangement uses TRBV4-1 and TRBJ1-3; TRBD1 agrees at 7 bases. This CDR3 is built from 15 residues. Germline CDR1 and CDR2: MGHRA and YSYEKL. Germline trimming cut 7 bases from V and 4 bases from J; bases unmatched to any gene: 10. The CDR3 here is CASKITGETGNTIYF. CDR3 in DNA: TGCGCCAGCAAGATTACAGGGGAAACGGGAAACACCATATATTTT.

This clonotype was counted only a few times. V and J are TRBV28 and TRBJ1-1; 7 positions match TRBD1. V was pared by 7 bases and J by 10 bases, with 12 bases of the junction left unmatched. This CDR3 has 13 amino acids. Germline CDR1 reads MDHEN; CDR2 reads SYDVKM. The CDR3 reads CASTVTGSGGAFF. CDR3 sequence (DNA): TGTGCCAGCACCGTGACAGGGTCTGGAGGAGCTTTCTTT.

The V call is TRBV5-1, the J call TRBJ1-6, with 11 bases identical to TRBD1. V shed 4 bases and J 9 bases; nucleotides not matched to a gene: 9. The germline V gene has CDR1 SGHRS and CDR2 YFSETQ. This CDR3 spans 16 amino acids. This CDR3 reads CASSGQGAGGTSPLHF. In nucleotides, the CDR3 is TGCGCCAGCAGCGGACAGGGGGCAGGGGGAACTTCACCCCTCCACTTT. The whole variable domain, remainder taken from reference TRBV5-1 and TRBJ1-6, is KAGVTQTPRYLIKTRGQQVTLSCSPISGHRSVSWYQQTPGQGLQFLFEYFSETQRNKGNFPGRFSGRQFSNSRSEMNVSTLELGDSALYLCASSGQGAGGTSPLHFGNGTRLTVT.

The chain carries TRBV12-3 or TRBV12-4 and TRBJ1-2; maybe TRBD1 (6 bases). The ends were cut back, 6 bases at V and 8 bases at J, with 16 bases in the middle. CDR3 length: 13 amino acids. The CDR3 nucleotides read TGTGCCAGCAGGCGAAACCGGGACACCGGCTACACCTTC. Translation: CASRRNRDTGYTF.

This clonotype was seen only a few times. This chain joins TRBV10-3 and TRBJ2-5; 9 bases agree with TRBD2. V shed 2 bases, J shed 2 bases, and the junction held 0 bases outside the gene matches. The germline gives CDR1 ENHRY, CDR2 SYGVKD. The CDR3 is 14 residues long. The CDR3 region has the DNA TGTGCCATCAGTGAGGCGGGGGGGCAAGAGACCCAGTACTTC. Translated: CAISEAGGQETQYF.

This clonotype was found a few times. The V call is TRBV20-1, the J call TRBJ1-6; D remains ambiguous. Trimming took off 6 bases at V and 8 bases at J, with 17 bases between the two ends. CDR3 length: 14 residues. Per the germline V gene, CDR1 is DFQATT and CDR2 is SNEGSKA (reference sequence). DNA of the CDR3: TGCAGTGCACCTTCATCCGGCGGGGATTCACCCCTCCACTTT. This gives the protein CSAPSSGGDSPLHF.

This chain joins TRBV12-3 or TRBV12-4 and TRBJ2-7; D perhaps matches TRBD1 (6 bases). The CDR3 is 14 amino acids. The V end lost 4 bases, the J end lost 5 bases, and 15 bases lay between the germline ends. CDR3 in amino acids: CASSYTGKRNEQYF. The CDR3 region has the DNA TGTGCCAGCAGTTATACAGGGAAACGCAACGAGCAGTACTTC.

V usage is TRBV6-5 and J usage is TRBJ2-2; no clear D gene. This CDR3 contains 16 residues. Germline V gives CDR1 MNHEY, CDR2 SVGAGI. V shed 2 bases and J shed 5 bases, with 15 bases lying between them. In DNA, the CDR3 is TGTGCCAGCAGTTACCTCCGGTGGCTAGGTACCGGGGAGCTGTTTTTT. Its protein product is CASSYLRWLGTGELFF.

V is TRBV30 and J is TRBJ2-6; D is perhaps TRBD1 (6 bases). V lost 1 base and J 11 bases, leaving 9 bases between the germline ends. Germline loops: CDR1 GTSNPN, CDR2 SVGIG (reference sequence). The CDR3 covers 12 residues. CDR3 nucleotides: TGTGCCTGGAGTGCGACAGGACACGTCCTGACTTTC. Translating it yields CAWSATGHVLTF.

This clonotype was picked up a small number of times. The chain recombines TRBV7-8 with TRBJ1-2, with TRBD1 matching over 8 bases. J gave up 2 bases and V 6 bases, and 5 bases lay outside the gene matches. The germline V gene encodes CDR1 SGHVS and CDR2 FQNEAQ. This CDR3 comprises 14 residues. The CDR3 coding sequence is TGTGCCAGCAGACCGAGGACAGGGAACTATGGCTACACCTTC. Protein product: CASRPRTGNYGYTF.

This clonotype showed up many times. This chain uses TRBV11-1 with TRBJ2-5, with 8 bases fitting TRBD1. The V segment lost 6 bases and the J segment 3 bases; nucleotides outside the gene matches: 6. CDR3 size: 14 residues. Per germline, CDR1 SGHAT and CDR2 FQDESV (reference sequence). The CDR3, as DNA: TGTGCCAGCAGAAAGAAACAGGGGGAAGAGACCCAGTACTTC. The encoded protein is CASRKKQGEETQYF.

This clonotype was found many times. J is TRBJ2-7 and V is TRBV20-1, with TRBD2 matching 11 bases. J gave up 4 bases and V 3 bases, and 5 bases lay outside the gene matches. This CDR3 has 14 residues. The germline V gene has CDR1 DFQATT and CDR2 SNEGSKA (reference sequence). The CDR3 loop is CSASKTSGVYEQYF. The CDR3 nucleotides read TGCAGTGCTAGCAAGACTAGCGGGGTTTACGAGCAGTACTTC.

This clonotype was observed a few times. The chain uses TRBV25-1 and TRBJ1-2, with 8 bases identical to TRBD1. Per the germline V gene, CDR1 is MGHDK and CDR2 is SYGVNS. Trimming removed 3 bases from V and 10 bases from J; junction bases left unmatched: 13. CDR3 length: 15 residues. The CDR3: CASSDWIETGGDYTF. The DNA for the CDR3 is TGTGCCAGCAGTGACTGGATTGAAACAGGGGGTGACTACACCTTC.

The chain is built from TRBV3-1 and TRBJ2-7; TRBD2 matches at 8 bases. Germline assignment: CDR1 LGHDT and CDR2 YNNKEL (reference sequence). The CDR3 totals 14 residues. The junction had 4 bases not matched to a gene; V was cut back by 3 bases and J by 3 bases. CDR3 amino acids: CASSQSSGLYEQYF. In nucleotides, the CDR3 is TGTGCCAGCAGCCAGTCTAGCGGGCTCTACGAGCAGTACTTC.